This T cell receptor (beta chain) was sequenced in a study of PD-L1 blockade in urothelial cancer. Study-level results: Lower pretreatment blood TCR clonality, under the median, predicted better survival, researchers reported.

This CDR3 spans 13 amino acids. Unmatched junction bases numbered 1, after V lost 0 bases and J lost 10 bases. The germline CDR1 and CDR2 sequences are SGHRS and YFSETQ. Measured with immunoSEQ multiplex PCR; TCRdb has only the in-frame clones, and not every one. The repertoire consists of tens of thousands of clones, with roughly 80% occurring once and the leading ten covering about 3.6%. This clone showed up just a few times. Its antigen is undetermined. The chain has TRBV5-1 and TRBJ2-1; 10 bases align to TRBD2. The material sequenced was PBMCs, taken around atezolizumab (anti-PD-L1) treatment. This sequence was found in a man aged 65 to 85 with urothelial cancer. The CDR3 is CASSLVLAGEQFF. Here the CDR3 DNA reads TGCGCCAGCAGCTTGGTACTAGCGGGAGAGCAGTTCTTC.